Following are 25 T cell receptor beta chains from one sample sequenced in a study of blood T cells in healthy people across ages. A second roughly 7 to 11 cycle PCR used barcoded and J-beta primers. TCRdb redid the calling of the 5' RACE reads with MiXCR, one entry per CDR3 protein. Among more than 750,000 distinct CDR3 sequences listed, about 29% were seen once. This sample also belongs to another study, concerning T cells of mothers and their children.

The sequenced material came from blood. Receptors originate from a woman aged 40 to 50 in good health.

In its sample, this clonotype was seen many times. The gene calls are TRBV4-3 and TRBJ1-5, with D tentatively TRBD1 (5 bases). The CDR3 consists of 15 residues. Trimming took off 0 bases at V and 7 bases at J, with 13 bases between the two ends. From germline, CDR1 is LGHNA and CDR2 YSLEER. The CDR3 is CASSQDLGVGQPQHF. In nucleotides, the CDR3 is TGCGCCAGCAGCCAAGATTTAGGGGTGGGGCAGCCCCAGCATTTT.

This clonotype was counted at least ten times. The chain couples TRBV27 to TRBJ2-5, with 11 bases lining up with TRBD2. CDR3 size: 16 residues. V shed 2 bases and J 2 bases; nucleotides not matched to a gene: 4. Looked up from germline, CDR1 is MNHEY and CDR2 is SMNVEV (reference sequence). CDR3 amino acids: CASSLSSGGGQETQYF. DNA for the CDR3: TGTGCCAGCAGTTTAAGTAGCGGGGGGGGACAAGAGACCCAGTACTTC.

V is TRBV15 and J is TRBJ2-2; D not resolved. Trimming took 0 bases from V and 7 from J, leaving 9 bases between them. CDR3 size: 14 residues. CDR1 and CDR2 (germline): LNHNV, YYDKDF (reference sequence). The CDR3 loop is CATSREGLGGELFF. As DNA, the CDR3 is TGTGCCACCAGCAGAGAAGGGTTAGGCGGGGAGCTGTTTTTT.

Concerning this clonotype: At one end, the junction sequence differs from germline, possibly due to a read error. This chain uses TRBV9 with TRBJ1-2; D not certain. CDR3 size: 13 residues. Germline loops: CDR1 SGDLS, CDR2 YYNGEE. The CDR3 DNA reads as TGTGGCAGCAGCTATGACAATATCTATGGCTACACCTTC. Protein: CGSSYDNIYGYTF. The whole variable domain, filled in from reference TRBV9 and TRBJ1-2, reads DSGVTQTPKHLITATGQRVTLRCSPRSGDLSVYWYQQSLDQGLQFLIQYYNGEERAKGNILERFSAQQFPDLHSELNLSSLELGDSALYFCGSSYDNIYGYTFGSGTRLTVV.

This clonotype was recorded a few times. V gene TRBV15 combines with J gene TRBJ2-1; D not certain. Trimming cost V 0 bases and J 3 bases, with 9 bases left between them. Germline CDR1 and CDR2: LNHNV and YYDKDF (reference sequence). The CDR3 has 15 residues. The CDR3 coding sequence is TGTGCCACCAGCAGAGAGGCTTCCAACTACAATGAGCAGTTCTTC. It codes for CATSREASNYNEQFF.

The V and J genes are TRBV4-1 and TRBJ1-2; 7 positions match TRBD1. This CDR3 spans 15 amino acids. Germline trimming cut 3 bases from V and 4 bases from J; bases unmatched to any gene: 8. CDR1 and CDR2 (germline): MGHRA, YSYEKL. CDR3 in amino acids: CASSQQLQGRYGYTF. CDR3 bases: TGCGCCAGCAGCCAGCAATTACAGGGGCGCTATGGCTACACCTTC.

There are a few counts of this clonotype. The chain joins TRBV6-1 to TRBJ2-3; weak D call: TRBD2 (5 bases). CDR3 size: 15 residues. Germline V gives CDR1 MNHNS, CDR2 SASEGT. V was trimmed by 6 bases and J by 2 bases, leaving 15 bases between them. This CDR3 is CASRPGSPYTDTQYF. In DNA form, the CDR3 reads TGTGCCAGCAGGCCGGGGAGCCCTTACACAGATACGCAGTATTTT.

Of note for this clonotype: This may arise from a read error, as a much more abundant clone is one base away. V usage is TRBV14 and J usage is TRBJ2-7; no firm D call. Trimming took 5 bases from V and 4 from J, leaving 18 bases between them. The CDR3 totals 15 residues. The germline gives CDR1 SGHDN, CDR2 FVKESK. For the CDR3, the DNA is TGTGCCAGCAGCTCTTGGGTCACGGGCGGTTACGAGCAGTACTTC. Amino acid sequence: CASSSWVTGGYEQYF.

This clonotype was seen many times. The V call is TRBV5-1, the J call TRBJ2-6; D uncertain. Trimming took 0 bases from V and 0 from J, leaving 7 bases between them. The CDR3 runs to 16 residues. CDR1 is SGHRS, CDR2 YFSETQ, per germline. The CDR3 region is CASSLAWVSGANVLTF. CDR3 coding DNA: TGCGCCAGCAGCTTGGCCTGGGTCTCTGGGGCCAACGTCCTGACTTTC. Combining the CDR3 with reference TRBV5-1 and TRBJ2-6 gives the whole variable domain KAGVTQTPRYLIKTRGQQVTLSCSPISGHRSVSWYQQTPGQGLQFLFEYFSETQRNKGNFPGRFSGRQFSNSRSEMNVSTLELGDSALYLCASSLAWVSGANVLTFGAGSRLTVL.

The rearrangement joins TRBV27 to TRBJ1-5; 10 positions match TRBD1. The J segment lost 4 bases and the V segment lost 7 bases, leaving 7 bases of the junction unmatched. The V gene's germline CDR1 is MNHEY and CDR2 SMNVEV (reference sequence). The CDR3 runs to 15 residues. The CDR3 DNA follows: TGTGCCAGCACGGGGACAGGGGTTGGAAATCAGCCCCAGCATTTT. Translating gives CASTGTGVGNQPQHF.

This clonotype was seen only a few times. The chain has TRBV7-2 and TRBJ2-5; 9 bases line up with TRBD1. V gave up 3 bases and J gave up 3 bases; unmatched junction bases: 5. CDR3 length: 15 amino acids. In germline, CDR1 is SGHTA, CDR2 FQGNSA. CDR3 nucleotide sequence: TGTGCCAGCAGCTTCCTACAGGGGGCCGAAGAGACCCAGTACTTC. Translating gives CASSFLQGAEETQYF.

V is TRBV20-1 and J is TRBJ1-6; no clear D gene. Trimming removed 0 bases at V and 11 bases at J, with 5 bases between. The germline V gene encodes CDR1 DFQATT and CDR2 SNEGSKA (reference sequence). CDR3 length: 11 amino acids. The CDR3: CSARDSPPLHF. In nucleotides, the CDR3 is TGCAGTGCTAGAGATTCCCCACCCCTCCACTTT.

This chain uses TRBV12-3 or TRBV12-4 with TRBJ2-1; D perhaps matches TRBD1 (6 bases). Trimming took 5 bases from V and 0 from J, leaving 14 bases between them. This CDR3 contains 16 residues. The CDR3 here is CASSAAGAHSYNEQFF. The CDR3 DNA reads TGTGCCAGCAGTGCGGCAGGGGCCCACTCCTACAATGAGCAGTTCTTC.

The V call is TRBV4-1, the J call TRBJ2-1, with TRBD2 matching 10 bases. V lost 5 bases and J lost 2; bases outside the gene matches: 0. This CDR3 has 14 amino acids. Germline V CDR1 and CDR2: MGHRA, YSYEKL. The CDR3 DNA reads TGCGCCAGCAGCGGGACTAGCGCCTACAATGAGCAGTTCTTC. Amino acids: CASSGTSAYNEQFF.

With respect to this clonotype: A much larger clone sits a single nucleotide away, making a read error possible. CDR3 DNA: TGTGCCAGCAGGCCTTGGACATGGCAGAATGGCTACACCTTC. Translating it yields CASRPWTWQNGYTF. This chain uses TRBV6-2 or TRBV6-3 with TRBJ1-2; weak D call: TRBD1 (5 bases). The germline CDR1 and CDR2 sequences are MNHEY and SVGEGT. V gave up 6 bases and J gave up 6 bases, with 17 bases separating them. This CDR3 is built from 14 residues.

The sample holds many counts of this clonotype. The chain combines TRBV20-1 with TRBJ2-1; TRBD1 matches at 8 bases. The CDR3 length is 14 residues. Germline V gene data show CDR1 as DFQATT and CDR2 as SNEGSKA (reference sequence). Losses at the gene ends were 6 bases for V and 8 bases for J; bases not matched to a gene: 12. Here the CDR3 DNA reads TGCAGTGCCCTCAATTGGGACAGGTTGGATGAGCAGTTCTTC. Translation gives CSALNWDRLDEQFF.

This clonotype was seen just once. The conserved final phenylalanine or tryptophan is absent from the CDR3, which likely points to a read error. The chain employs TRBV20-1 and TRBJ2-4, with 7 nucleotides matching TRBD1. CDR3 length equals 15 residues. Trimming removed 5 bases from V and 0 bases from J; junction bases left unmatched: 7. Germline assignment: CDR1 DFQATT and CDR2 SNEGSKA (reference sequence). The CDR3 region is CSADPGQIAKNIQYP. Written as DNA, the CDR3 is TGCAGTGCTGATCCGGGACAGATAGCCAAAAACATTCAGTACCCC.

The gene calls are TRBV20-1 and TRBJ2-1, with D unresolved. CDR1 is DFQATT, CDR2 SNEGSKA, per germline (reference sequence). V dropped 5 bases and J dropped 4 bases, with 12 bases sitting between them. This CDR3 has 13 amino acids. Here the CDR3 reads CSAEVFGYNEQFF. The CDR3 DNA reads as TGCAGTGCTGAGGTGTTTGGATACAATGAGCAGTTCTTC.

V is TRBV12-3 or TRBV12-4 and J is TRBJ1-2; D is unresolved. CDR3 length: 15 amino acids. Trimming took 7 bases from V and 2 from J, leaving 17 bases between them. In DNA form, the CDR3 reads TGTGCCAGCACAATTACAACGAGGGTCAACTATGGCTACACCTTC. It specifies CASTITTRVNYGYTF.

On this clonotype: At one boundary the junction diverges from the germline segment, which might be a read error. The chain is built from TRBV7-2 and TRBJ2-5, with TRBD1 matching over 8 bases. The end of the DNA is better explained by TRBJ2-7, so the J call may be wrong. Per germline, CDR1 SGHTA and CDR2 FQGNSA. There are 15 residues in the CDR3. The CDR3 region is CAGSLFQGAYYEQYF. Here the CDR3 DNA reads TGTGCCGGCAGCCTGTTCCAGGGGGCTTACTACGAGCAGTACTTC.

This clonotype was seen many times. The chain recombines TRBV9 with TRBJ1-4, with D unresolved. Trimming shortened V by 4 bases and J by 3 bases, and 10 bases separated the two germline ends. Germline loops: CDR1 SGDLS, CDR2 YYNGEE. The CDR3 is 14 amino acids. CDR3: CASSPSSSNEKLFF. In DNA form, the CDR3 reads TGTGCCAGCAGCCCCAGTTCTTCTAATGAAAAACTGTTTTTT.

This clonotype was observed a handful of times. J is TRBJ2-1 and V is TRBV28; 8 bases are shared with TRBD2. This CDR3 is 17 amino acids long. V gave up 6 bases and J gave up 5 bases; unmatched junction bases: 15. The V gene's germline CDR1 is MDHEN and CDR2 SYDVKM. The CDR3 spells CASSPTPLAGGDNEQFF. CDR3 coding DNA: TGTGCCAGCAGCCCCACCCCTTTGGCGGGGGGCGACAATGAGCAGTTCTTC.

J is TRBJ2-1 and V is TRBV12-3 or TRBV12-4; possibly TRBD1 or TRBD2 for D (5 bases each). V gave up 3 bases and J gave up 5 bases, with 14 bases separating them. The CDR3 is 15 residues long. CDR3 region: CASSFVSGPDNEQFF. Here the CDR3 DNA reads TGTGCCAGCAGTTTTGTCTCGGGGCCGGACAATGAGCAGTTCTTC.

This clonotype was seen a few times. The chain combines TRBV3-1 with TRBJ2-1; D is possibly TRBD2 (6 bases). The CDR3 loop spans 17 amino acids. The germline CDR1 and CDR2 sequences are LGHDT and YNNKEL (reference sequence). Trimming took 5 bases from V and 9 from J, leaving 26 bases between them. CDR3: CASSEAVATSRSGEQFF. The DNA for the CDR3 is TGTGCCAGCAGCGAGGCTGTGGCGACTAGTCGCTCCGGTGAGCAGTTCTTC.

This chain uses TRBV2 with TRBJ1-1, with D unresolved. The CDR3 spans 15 residues. V lost 2 bases, J lost 5 bases, and 15 bases lay in between. The germline V gene encodes CDR1 SNHLY and CDR2 FYNNEI. In DNA form, the CDR3 reads TGTGCCAGCAGTGAACGTACCCCCCTGGGGACTGAAGCTTTCTTT. Its translation is CASSERTPLGTEAFF.